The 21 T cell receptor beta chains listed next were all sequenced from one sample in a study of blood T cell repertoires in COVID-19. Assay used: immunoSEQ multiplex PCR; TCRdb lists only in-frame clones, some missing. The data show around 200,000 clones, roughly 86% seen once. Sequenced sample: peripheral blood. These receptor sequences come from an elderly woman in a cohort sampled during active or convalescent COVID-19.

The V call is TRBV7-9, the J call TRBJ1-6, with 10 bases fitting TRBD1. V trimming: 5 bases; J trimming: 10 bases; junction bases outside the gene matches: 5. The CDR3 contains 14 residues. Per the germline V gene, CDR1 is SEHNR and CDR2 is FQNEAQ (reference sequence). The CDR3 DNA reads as TGTGCCAGCAGCCCACGGACAGGGGGATCACCCCTCCACTTT. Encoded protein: CASSPRTGGSPLHF.

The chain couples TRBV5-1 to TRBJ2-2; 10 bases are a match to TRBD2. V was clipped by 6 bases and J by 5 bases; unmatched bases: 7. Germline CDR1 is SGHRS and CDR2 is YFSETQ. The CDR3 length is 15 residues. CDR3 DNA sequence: TGCGCCAGCACCCCAGGGACTAGCGTAACCGGGGAGCTGTTTTTT. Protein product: CASTPGTSVTGELFF.

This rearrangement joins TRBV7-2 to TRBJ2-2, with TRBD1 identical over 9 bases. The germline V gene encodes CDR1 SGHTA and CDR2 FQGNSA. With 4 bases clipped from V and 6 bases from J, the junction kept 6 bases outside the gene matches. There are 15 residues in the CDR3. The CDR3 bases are TGTGCCAGCAGCTCCATGACAGGGGGGGCCGGGGAGCTGTTTTTT. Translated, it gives CASSSMTGGAGELFF.

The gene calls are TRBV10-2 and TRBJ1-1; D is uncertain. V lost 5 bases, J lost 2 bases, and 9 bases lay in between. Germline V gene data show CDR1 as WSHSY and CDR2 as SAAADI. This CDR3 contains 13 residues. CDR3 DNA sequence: TGCGCCAGCAGTATAACTTCCAACACTGAAGCTTTCTTT. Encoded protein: CASSITSNTEAFF.

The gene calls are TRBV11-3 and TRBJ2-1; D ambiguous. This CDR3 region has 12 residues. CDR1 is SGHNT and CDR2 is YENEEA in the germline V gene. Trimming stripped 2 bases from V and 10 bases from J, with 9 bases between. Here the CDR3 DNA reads TGTGCCAGCAGCTTATCCGCGGAGGAGCAGTTCTTC. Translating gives CASSLSAEEQFF. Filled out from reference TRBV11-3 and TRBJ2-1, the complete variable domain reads EAGVVQSPRYKIIEKKQPVAFWCNPISGHNTLYWYLQNLGQGPELLIRYENEEAVDDSQLPKDRFSAERLKGVDSTLKIQPAELGDSAVYLCASSLSAEEQFFGPGTRLTVL.

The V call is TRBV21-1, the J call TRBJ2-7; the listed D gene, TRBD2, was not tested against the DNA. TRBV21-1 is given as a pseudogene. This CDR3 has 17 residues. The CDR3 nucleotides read TGTGCCAGCAGCATCACCCCGGGACTAGCTTTTTCCTACGAGCAGTACGTC. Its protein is CASSITPGLAFSYEQYV.

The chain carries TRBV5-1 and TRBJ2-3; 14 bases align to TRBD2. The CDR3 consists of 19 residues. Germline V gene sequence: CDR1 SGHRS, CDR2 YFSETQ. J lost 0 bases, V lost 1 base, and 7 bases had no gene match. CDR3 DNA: TGCGCCAGCAGCTTGAGCGGACTAGCGGGAGGAAGTAGCACAGATACGCAGTATTTT. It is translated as CASSLSGLAGGSSTDTQYF.

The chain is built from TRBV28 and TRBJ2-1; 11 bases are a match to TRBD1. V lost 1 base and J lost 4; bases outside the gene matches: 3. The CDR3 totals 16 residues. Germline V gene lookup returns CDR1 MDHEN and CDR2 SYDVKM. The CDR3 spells CASSLYRDRGYNEQFF. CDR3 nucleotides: TGTGCCAGCAGTTTATACCGGGACAGGGGGTACAATGAGCAGTTCTTC.

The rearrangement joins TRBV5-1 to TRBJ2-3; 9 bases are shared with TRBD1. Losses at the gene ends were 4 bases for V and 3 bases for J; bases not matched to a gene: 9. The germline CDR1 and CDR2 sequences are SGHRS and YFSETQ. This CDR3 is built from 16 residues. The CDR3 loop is CASSVPTGGDTDTQYF. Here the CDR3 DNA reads TGCGCCAGCAGCGTCCCGACAGGGGGAGATACAGATACGCAGTATTTT. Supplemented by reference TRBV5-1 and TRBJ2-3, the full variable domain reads KAGVTQTPRYLIKTRGQQVTLSCSPISGHRSVSWYQQTPGQGLQFLFEYFSETQRNKGNFPGRFSGRQFSNSRSEMNVSTLELGDSALYLCASSVPTGGDTDTQYFGPGTRLTVL.

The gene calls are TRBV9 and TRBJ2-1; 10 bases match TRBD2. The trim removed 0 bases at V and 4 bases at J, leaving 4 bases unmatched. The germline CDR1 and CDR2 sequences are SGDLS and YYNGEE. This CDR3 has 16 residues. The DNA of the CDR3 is TGTGCCAGCAGCGTAGGGGTTAGCGGGAGGTACAATGAGCAGTTCTTC. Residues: CASSVGVSGRYNEQFF. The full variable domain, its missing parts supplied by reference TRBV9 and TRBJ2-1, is DSGVTQTPKHLITATGQRVTLRCSPRSGDLSVYWYQQSLDQGLQFLIQYYNGEERAKGNILERFSAQQFPDLHSELNLSSLELGDSALYFCASSVGVSGRYNEQFFGPGTRLTVL.

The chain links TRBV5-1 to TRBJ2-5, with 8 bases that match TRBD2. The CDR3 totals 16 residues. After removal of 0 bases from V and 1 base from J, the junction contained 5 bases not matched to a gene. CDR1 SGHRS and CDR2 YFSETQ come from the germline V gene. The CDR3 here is CASSLGRGRTQETQYF. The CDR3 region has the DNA TGCGCCAGCAGCTTGGGTCGCGGGAGGACCCAAGAGACCCAGTACTTC.

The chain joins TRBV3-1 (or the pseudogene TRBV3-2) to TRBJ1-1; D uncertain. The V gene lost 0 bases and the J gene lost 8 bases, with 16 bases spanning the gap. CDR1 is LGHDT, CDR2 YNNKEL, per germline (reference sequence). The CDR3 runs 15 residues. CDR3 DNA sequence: TGTGCCAGCAGCCAAGATGGGTGGAGAGGCAGCGAAGCTTTCTTT. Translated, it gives CASSQDGWRGSEAFF.

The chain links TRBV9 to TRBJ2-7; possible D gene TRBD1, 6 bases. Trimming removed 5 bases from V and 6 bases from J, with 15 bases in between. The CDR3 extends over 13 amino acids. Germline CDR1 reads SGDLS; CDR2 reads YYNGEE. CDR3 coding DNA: TGTGCCAGCAGAGAGTTTTACAGGGTCGAGCAGTACGTC. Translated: CASREFYRVEQYV.

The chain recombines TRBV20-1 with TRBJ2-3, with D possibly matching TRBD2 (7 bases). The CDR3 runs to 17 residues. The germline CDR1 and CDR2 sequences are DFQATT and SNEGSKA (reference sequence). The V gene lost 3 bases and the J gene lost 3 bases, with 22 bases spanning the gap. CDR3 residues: CSASRGAEGGRTDTQYF. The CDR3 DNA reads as TGCAGTGCTAGTCGGGGGGCGGAGGGTGGTCGGACAGATACGCAGTATTTT.

CDR3 nucleotide sequence: TGTGCCAGCAGCTTTTCGGGACTAGCGGGAGCGGGAGCCGACTACAATGAGCAGTTCTTC. It codes for CASSFSGLAGAGADYNEQFF. V gene TRBV7-6 combines with J gene TRBJ2-1; 14 bases map to TRBD2. Trimming at V came to 3 bases and at J to 3 bases, leaving 13 bases not matched to a gene. Germline values: CDR1 SGHVS, CDR2 FNYEAQ. The CDR3 runs to 20 residues.

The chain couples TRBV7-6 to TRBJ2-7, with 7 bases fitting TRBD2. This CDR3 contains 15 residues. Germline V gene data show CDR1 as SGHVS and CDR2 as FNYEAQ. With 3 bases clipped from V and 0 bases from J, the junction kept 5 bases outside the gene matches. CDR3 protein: CASSLVGGVSYEQYF. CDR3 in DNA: TGTGCCAGCAGCTTGGTGGGGGGGGTCTCCTACGAGCAGTACTTC.

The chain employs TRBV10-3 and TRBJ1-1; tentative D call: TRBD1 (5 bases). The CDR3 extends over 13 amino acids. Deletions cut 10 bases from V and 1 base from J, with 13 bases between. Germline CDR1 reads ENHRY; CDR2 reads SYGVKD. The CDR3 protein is CATGEGRNTEAFF. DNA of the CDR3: TGTGCCACTGGGGAGGGACGGAACACTGAAGCTTTCTTT.

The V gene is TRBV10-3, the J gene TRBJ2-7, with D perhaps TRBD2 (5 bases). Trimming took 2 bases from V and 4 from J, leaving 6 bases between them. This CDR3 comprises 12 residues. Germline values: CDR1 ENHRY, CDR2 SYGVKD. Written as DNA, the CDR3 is TGTGCCATCAGTGAGGACTATTACGAGCAGTACTTC. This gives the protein CAISEDYYEQYF.

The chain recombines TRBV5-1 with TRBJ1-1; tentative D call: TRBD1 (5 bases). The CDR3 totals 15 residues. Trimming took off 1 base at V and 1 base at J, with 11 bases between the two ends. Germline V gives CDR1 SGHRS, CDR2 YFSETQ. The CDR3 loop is CASSLFGGQNTEAFF. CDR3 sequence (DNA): TGCGCCAGCAGCTTGTTCGGGGGTCAGAACACTGAAGCTTTCTTT. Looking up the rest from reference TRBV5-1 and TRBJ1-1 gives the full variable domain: KAGVTQTPRYLIKTRGQQVTLSCSPISGHRSVSWYQQTPGQGLQFLFEYFSETQRNKGNFPGRFSGRQFSNSRSEMNVSTLELGDSALYLCASSLFGGQNTEAFFGQGTRLTVV.

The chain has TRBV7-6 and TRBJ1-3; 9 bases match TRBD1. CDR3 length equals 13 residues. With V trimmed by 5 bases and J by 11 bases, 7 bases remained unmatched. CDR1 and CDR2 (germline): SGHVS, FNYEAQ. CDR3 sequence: CASSLTGGQAIYF. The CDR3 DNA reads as TGTGCCAGCAGCCTTACAGGGGGCCAAGCCATATATTTT.

In nucleotides, the CDR3 is TGTGCCAGCTCACCGCGGAGCAATCAGCCCCAGCATTTT. This codes for CASSPRSNQPQHF. V usage is TRBV18 and J usage is TRBJ1-5; D unresolved. Trimming removed 3 bases at V and 1 base at J, with 4 bases between. The germline CDR1 and CDR2 sequences are KGHSH and LQKENI. The CDR3 runs 13 residues.